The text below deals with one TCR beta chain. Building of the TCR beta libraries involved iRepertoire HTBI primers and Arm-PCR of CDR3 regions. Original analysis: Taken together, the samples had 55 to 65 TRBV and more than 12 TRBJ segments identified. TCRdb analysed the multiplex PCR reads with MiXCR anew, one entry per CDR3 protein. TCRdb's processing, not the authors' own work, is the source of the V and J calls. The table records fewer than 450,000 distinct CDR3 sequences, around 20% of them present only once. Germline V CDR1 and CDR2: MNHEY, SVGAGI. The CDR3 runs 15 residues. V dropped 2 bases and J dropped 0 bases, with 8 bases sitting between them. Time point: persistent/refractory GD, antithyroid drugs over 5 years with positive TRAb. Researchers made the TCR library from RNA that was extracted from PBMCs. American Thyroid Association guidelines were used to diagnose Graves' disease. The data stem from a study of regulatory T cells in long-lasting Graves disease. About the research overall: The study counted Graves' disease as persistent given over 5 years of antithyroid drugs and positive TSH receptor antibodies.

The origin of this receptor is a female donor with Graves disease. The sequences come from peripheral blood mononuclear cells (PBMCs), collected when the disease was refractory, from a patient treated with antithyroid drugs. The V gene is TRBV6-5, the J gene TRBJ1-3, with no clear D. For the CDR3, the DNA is TGTGCCAGCAGTTACGGAGAACACTCTGGAAACACCATATATTTT. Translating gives CASSYGEHSGNTIYF.